The 25 T cell receptor beta chains presented below share a single source sample, sequenced in a study of T cells after posttransplantation cyclophosphamide. Using immunoSEQ multiplex PCR, the repertoire was profiled, and TCRdb retains in-frame clones only, with some absent. The sample is made up of around 26,000 clones, none counted only once. Cyclophosphamide on days +3 and +4 followed busulfan-fludarabine conditioning and a marrow graft. This specimen was PBMCs, taken after allogeneic stem cell transplant with posttransplant cyclophosphamide. These TCRs come from a male patient under 35 who received an allogeneic stem cell transplant from a related donor, was CMV-positive, and had no GVHD. Some T cells may originate from the graft donor.

Ten or more counts support this clone. The rearrangement uses TRBV5-6 and TRBJ2-1; 8 bases align to TRBD1. This CDR3 is built from 16 residues. V dropped 4 bases and J dropped 4; count of bases not matched to a gene: 10. Germline loops: CDR1 SGHDT, CDR2 YYEEEE. CDR3 residues: CASSPGQVPLYNEQFF. CDR3 DNA: TGTGCCAGCAGCCCGGGACAGGTCCCTCTATACAATGAGCAGTTCTTC.

Many counts were recorded for this clone. The CDR3 DNA is TGTGCCAGCAGCTTGGAGGCAGGCTACACTGAAGCTTTCTTT. Translation: CASSLEAGYTEAFF. This chain joins TRBV5-8 and TRBJ1-1; no firm D call. The germline V gene encodes CDR1 SGHTS and CDR2 YDEGEE. CDR3 length: 14 residues. With 0 bases removed from V and 3 bases from J, the gap between germline ends came to 9 bases.

This clone was counted many times. V usage is TRBV9 and J usage is TRBJ2-3; the D gene is possibly TRBD2 (5 bases). The CDR3 totals 15 residues. Germline CDR1 is SGDLS and CDR2 is YYNGEE. V gave up 0 bases and J gave up 4 bases, with 12 bases separating them. CDR3 sequence reads: CASSVEILAADTQYF. The CDR3 DNA follows: TGTGCCAGCAGCGTAGAGATCCTAGCAGCAGATACGCAGTATTTT.

This clone was seen ten or more times. The chain has TRBV19 and TRBJ2-5; TRBD1 matches at 8 bases. Trimming took 6 bases from V and 6 from J; bases not matched to a gene: 24. Germline V gives CDR1 LNHDA, CDR2 SQIVND (reference sequence). The CDR3 is 19 amino acids. For the CDR3, the DNA is TGTGCCAGTAGCCCGAGGAGTTTGGGGGCAGGGGGCGAGATGAAGACCCAGTACTTC. Translation: CASSPRSLGAGGEMKTQYF.

This clone was seen at least ten times. V gene TRBV29-1 combines with J gene TRBJ2-3; 11 nucleotides agree with TRBD2. Germline V CDR1 and CDR2: SQVTM, ANQGSEA. The V and J ends lost 6 bases and 11 bases, in that order; junction bases with no gene match: 19. CDR3 size: 16 residues. In nucleotides, the CDR3 is TGCAGCGTAGGAAGGTTGTTAGCGGGAGGGCCGGGGGAGCAGTATTTT. This codes for CSVGRLLAGGPGEQYF.

This clone has ten or more counts. This chain links TRBV5-8 with TRBJ2-7, with TRBD1 identical over 7 bases. CDR3 length: 14 residues. The germline V gene has CDR1 SGHTS and CDR2 YDEGEE. V dropped 2 bases and J dropped 5; count of bases not matched to a gene: 7. The CDR3, as DNA: TGTGCCAGCAGCTTTGGGCAGGGGGTTGACGAGCAGTACTTC. Protein: CASSFGQGVDEQYF.

This clone was seen ten or more times. The chain links TRBV30 to TRBJ2-2; D is unresolved. The CDR3 covers 14 residues. The germline V and J ends were trimmed by 2 bases and 4 bases, with 11 bases remaining between them. Per germline, CDR1 GTSNPN and CDR2 SVGIG (reference sequence). CDR3 amino acids: CAWSLVSSTGELFF. CDR3 DNA sequence: TGTGCCTGGAGTTTGGTTTCGAGCACCGGGGAGCTGTTTTTT.

The sample holds many counts of this clone. CDR3 region: CSVEGHRGAYEQYF. The CDR3, as DNA: TGCAGCGTTGAAGGGCACAGGGGGGCCTACGAGCAGTACTTC. The V call is TRBV29-1, the J call TRBJ2-7; 8 bases are shared with TRBD1. The V gene's germline CDR1 is SQVTM and CDR2 ANQGSEA. Trimming took 1 base from V and 2 from J; bases not matched to a gene: 4. The CDR3 has 14 residues.

This clone was seen at least ten times. The chain joins TRBV30 to TRBJ1-5; D unclear. V was cut by 1 base and J by 8 bases, with 12 bases left in between. This CDR3 has 13 residues. Germline assignment: CDR1 GTSNPN and CDR2 SVGIG (reference sequence). CDR3 loop: CAWSGNGGEPQHF. CDR3 nucleotides: TGTGCCTGGAGTGGCAACGGTGGAGAGCCCCAGCATTTT.

This clone was observed at least ten times. The chain employs TRBV27 and TRBJ1-5; TRBD1 might be the D (6 bases). V lost 3 bases and J lost 0, with 9 bases in between. In germline, CDR1 is MNHEY, CDR2 SMNVEV (reference sequence). The CDR3 runs to 15 residues. The CDR3 DNA follows: TGTGCCAGCAGTTTGACAGGCCATAGCAATCAGCCCCAGCATTTT. Translating it yields CASSLTGHSNQPQHF.

Ten or more counts support this clone. The V and J genes are TRBV6-6 and TRBJ2-1; 9 positions match TRBD2. With V trimmed by 3 bases and J by 7 bases, 7 bases remained unmatched. The CDR3 has 15 residues. The germline V gene encodes CDR1 MNHNY and CDR2 SVGAGI (reference sequence). In nucleotides, the CDR3 is TGTGCCAGCAGTTATGACCGGCTAGCGGGGAATGAGCAGTTCTTC. Translating it yields CASSYDRLAGNEQFF.

This clone was counted at least ten times. The chain joins TRBV13 to TRBJ2-7; D is unclear. Germline CDR1 is PRHDT and CDR2 is FYEKMQ (reference sequence). V shed 6 bases and J shed 2 bases, with 8 bases lying between them. There are 12 residues in the CDR3. This CDR3 reads CASSFQTYEQYF. The CDR3 nucleotides read TGTGCCAGCAGTTTTCAAACCTACGAGCAGTACTTC.

This clone was seen ten or more times. The rearrangement links TRBV27 to TRBJ1-1, with D possibly TRBD1 on 5 matching bases. Deletions cut 5 bases from V and 6 bases from J, with 19 bases between. There are 15 residues in the CDR3. Germline CDR1 is MNHEY and CDR2 is SMNVEV (reference sequence). This CDR3 is CASSTLAGRDSEAFF. The CDR3 coding sequence is TGTGCCAGCAGTACCCTGGCAGGGCGCGATTCTGAAGCTTTCTTT.

This clone was detected ten times or more. The chain combines TRBV15 with TRBJ1-4; TRBD1 matches 8 bases. V shed 8 bases, J shed 8 bases, and the junction held 10 bases outside the gene matches. This CDR3 region has 14 residues. Germline V gene data show CDR1 as LNHNV and CDR2 as YYDKDF (reference sequence). CDR3 in DNA: TGTGCCACCGGGCCCCAGGGGGCGTCAGAAAAACTGTTTTTT. Its translation: CATGPQGASEKLFF.

This clone has a count of ten or more. The chain uses TRBV18 and TRBJ1-1; D uncertain. The CDR3 consists of 13 residues. The germline CDR1 and CDR2 sequences are KGHSH and LQKENI. Trimming left V 3 bases short and J 7 bases short, with 12 bases between. The CDR3 region is CASSPHDRGEAFF. The CDR3 DNA is TGTGCCAGCTCACCTCACGACCGGGGTGAAGCTTTCTTT.

At least ten counts were recorded for this clone. The chain employs TRBV5-4 and TRBJ1-4; no firm D call. V lost 1 base to trimming and J lost 5 bases, with 9 bases between them. Germline V gene sequence: CDR1 SGHNT, CDR2 YYREEE (reference sequence). This CDR3 comprises 14 residues. This chain's CDR3 is CASSLRGLNEKLFF. CDR3 DNA: TGTGCCAGCAGCTTGCGAGGGCTCAATGAAAAACTGTTTTTT.

This clone was seen many times. V usage is TRBV2 and J usage is TRBJ2-5, with D maybe TRBD2 (7 bases). This CDR3 spans 14 amino acids. V lost 4 bases to trimming and J lost 4 bases, with 13 bases between them. Germline V lookup: CDR1 SNHLY, CDR2 FYNNEI. For the CDR3, the DNA is TGTGCCAGCAGTGTTGCGGGGGCGGGAGAGACCCAGTACTTC. Protein sequence: CASSVAGAGETQYF.

This clone was recorded at least ten times. V usage is TRBV7-7 and J usage is TRBJ2-3, with D possibly TRBD2 on 5 matching bases. Looked up from germline, CDR1 is SSHAT and CDR2 is FNYEAQ (reference sequence). V was cut by 1 base and J by 5 bases, with 19 bases left in between. CDR3 size: 17 residues. The CDR3 region is CASSLEPPGGFVDTQYF. CDR3 sequence (DNA): TGTGCCAGCAGCTTAGAACCGCCGGGCGGGTTCGTAGATACGCAGTATTTT. The whole variable domain, filled in from reference TRBV7-7 and TRBJ2-3, reads GAGVSQSPRYKVTKRGQDVTLRCDPISSHATLYWYQQALGQGPEFLTYFNYEAQPDKSGLPSDRFSAERPEGSISTLTIQRTEQRDSAMYRCASSLEPPGGFVDTQYFGPGTRLTVL.

This clone has ten or more counts. The chain links TRBV5-1 to TRBJ2-1, with TRBD2 as a possible D gene (6 bases). The CDR3 has 15 amino acids. The germline V gene encodes CDR1 SGHRS and CDR2 YFSETQ. V was pared by 0 bases and J by 3 bases, with 10 bases between. The CDR3 bases are TGCGCCAGCAGCTTGGGGCTAGCGAGCTACAATGAGCAGTTCTTC. Translation gives CASSLGLASYNEQFF.

This clone was counted at least ten times. The chain's CDR3 is CASSLVETGELFF. DNA of the CDR3: TGTGCCAGCAGCTTAGTCGAGACCGGGGAGCTGTTTTTT. V is TRBV7-6 and J is TRBJ2-2; D gene unclear. V lost 1 base and J 5 bases, leaving 5 bases between the germline ends. The CDR3 has 13 residues. The germline gives CDR1 SGHVS, CDR2 FNYEAQ.

This clone was observed at least ten times. The gene calls are TRBV4-1 and TRBJ2-1, with D perhaps TRBD2 (6 bases). The germline V gene encodes CDR1 MGHRA and CDR2 YSYEKL. This CDR3 contains 17 residues. Trimming removed 0 bases at V and 0 bases at J, with 12 bases between. DNA for the CDR3: TGCGCCAGCAGCCAAGATACATTTAGCGGCTCCTACAATGAGCAGTTCTTC. Protein sequence: CASSQDTFSGSYNEQFF.

This clone was seen at least ten times. The chain employs TRBV27 and TRBJ1-1; 8 bases map to TRBD1. The CDR3 contains 15 residues. CDR1 and CDR2 from the germline V gene are MNHEY and SMNVEV (reference sequence). J lost 4 bases, V lost 3 bases, and 7 bases had no gene match. This CDR3 is CASSLAPGGTTEAFF. CDR3 nucleotide sequence: TGTGCCAGCAGTTTGGCCCCAGGGGGCACCACTGAAGCTTTCTTT.

In its sample, this clone was seen many times. The chain uses TRBV9 and TRBJ2-7; 9 bases align to TRBD1. The CDR3 extends over 14 amino acids. From germline, CDR1 is SGDLS and CDR2 YYNGEE. V was pared by 4 bases and J by 3 bases, with 5 bases of the junction left unmatched. The CDR3 loop reads CASSRGQGSYEQYF. CDR3 coding DNA: TGTGCCAGCAGCCGGGGACAGGGCAGCTACGAGCAGTACTTC.

This clone was seen ten or more times. The chain carries TRBV30 and TRBJ2-3; TRBD1 agrees at 7 bases. This CDR3 contains 14 residues. The germline V gene encodes CDR1 GTSNPN and CDR2 SVGIG (reference sequence). V was pared by 4 bases and J by 1 base, with 5 bases of the junction left unmatched. CDR3 in amino acids: CAWKTGVCTDTQYF. The CDR3 bases are TGTGCCTGGAAAACAGGGGTTTGCACAGATACGCAGTATTTT.

The sample holds many counts of this clone. The chain carries TRBV6-5 and TRBJ2-2, with D possibly TRBD1 on 5 matching bases. The CDR3 covers 12 residues. Trimming shortened V by 6 bases and J by 4 bases, and 6 bases separated the two germline ends. Germline V CDR1 and CDR2: MNHEY, SVGAGI. The CDR3 coding sequence is TGTGCCAGCAGGGGGCCCACCGGGGAGCTGTTTTTT. Translation gives CASRGPTGELFF.